This T cell receptor beta chain originates from a study of monozygotic twins with inflammatory bowel disease. Of note for this clonotype: The antigen is undetermined.

Looked up from germline, CDR1 is SNHLY and CDR2 is FYNNEI. The CDR3 totals 12 residues. Study results and caveats: Treatment differences in immunosuppression may have added variability to the repertoires of patients.

Added by template switching were UMIs that each held a 6-nucleotide sample barcode. Using the 5' RACE reads, TCRdb records one entry per CDR3 protein without DNA. This listing includes approximately 330,000 distinct CDR3 sequences. Sequencing was done on a sample of blood. This sequence originates from a human donor with ulcerative colitis or Crohn's disease, or a healthy co-twin of an affected twin (not recorded which). The gene calls are TRBV2 and TRBJ1-1; TCRdb reports TRBD1, a call that lacks DNA to check it against. CDR3 in amino acids: CASSYETGRAFF. Full variable domain (rest looked up from reference TRBV2 and TRBJ1-1): EPEVTQTPSHQVTQMGQEVILRCVPISNHLYFYWYRQILGQKVEFLVSFYNNEISEKSEIFDDQFSVERPDGSNFTLKIRSTKLEDSAMYFCASSYETGRAFFGQGTRLTVV.